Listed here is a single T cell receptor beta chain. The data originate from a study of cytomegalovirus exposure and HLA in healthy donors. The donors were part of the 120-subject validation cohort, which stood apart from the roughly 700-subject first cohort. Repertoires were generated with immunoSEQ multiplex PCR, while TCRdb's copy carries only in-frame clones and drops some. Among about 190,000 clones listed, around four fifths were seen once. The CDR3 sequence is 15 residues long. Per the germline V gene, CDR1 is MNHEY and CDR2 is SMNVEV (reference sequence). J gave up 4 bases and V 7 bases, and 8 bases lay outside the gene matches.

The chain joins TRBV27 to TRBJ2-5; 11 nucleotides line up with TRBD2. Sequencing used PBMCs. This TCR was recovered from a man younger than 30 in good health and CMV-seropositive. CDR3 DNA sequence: TGTGCCAGCACCCTGACTAGCGGGACTATAGAGACCCAGTACTTC. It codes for CASTLTSGTIETQYF.